Shown below are 5 T cell receptor beta chains from a single sample sequenced in a study of T cell responses to AZD1222 COVID-19 vaccine. The assay was immunoSEQ multiplex PCR, and TCRdb's table has in-frame clones only and misses some. The sample carries about 94,000 clones, around 87% recorded once. The specimen was peripheral blood, collected 28 days after the second AZD1222 dose. The receptors come from an adult who received the AZD1222 COVID-19 vaccine.

The chain uses TRBV19 and TRBJ2-3; possible D gene TRBD2, 6 bases. V was trimmed by 2 bases and J by 3 bases, leaving 12 bases between them. CDR1 and CDR2 (germline): LNHDA, SQIVND (reference sequence). There are 15 residues in the CDR3. The CDR3 loop is CASSIRRGGTDTQYF. The DNA of the CDR3 is TGTGCCAGTAGTATAAGGCGGGGAGGTACAGATACGCAGTATTTT.

V is TRBV6-2 or TRBV6-3 and J is TRBJ2-2; 9 nucleotides match TRBD1. The CDR3 consists of 14 residues. V lost 7 bases and J lost 9; bases outside the gene matches: 9. From germline, CDR1 is MNHEY and CDR2 SVGEGT. The CDR3 reads CASTPTGGVRELFF. The CDR3 DNA is TGTGCCAGCACCCCGACAGGGGGGGTCAGGGAGCTGTTTTTT.

The CDR3 spells CASSFLSTGGAYGYTF. CDR3 nucleotides: TGTGCCAGCAGCTTCCTCTCGACAGGGGGCGCATATGGCTACACCTTC. V gene TRBV5-4 combines with J gene TRBJ1-2; TRBD1 aligns across 10 bases. Germline V gene sequence: CDR1 SGHNT, CDR2 YYREEE (reference sequence). The CDR3 totals 16 residues. V was pared by 2 bases and J by 5 bases, with 9 bases of the junction left unmatched.

This clone has a single count. The chain recombines TRBV9 with TRBJ2-7; possible D gene TRBD2, 5 bases. Germline V gives CDR1 SGDLS, CDR2 YYNGEE. The V and J ends lost 3 bases and 7 bases respectively, with 17 bases between them. This CDR3 has 14 amino acids. Here the CDR3 DNA reads TGTGCCAGCAGCGGGACGTCGGAGACGGGGGAGCAGTACTTC. It specifies CASSGTSETGEQYF.

This chain uses TRBV6-4 with TRBJ1-6; a possible D gene is TRBD1 (5 bases). Germline V gene lookup returns CDR1 MRHNA and CDR2 SNTAGT. Trimming shortened V by 6 bases and J by 6 bases, and 9 bases separated the two germline ends. This CDR3 has 13 residues. In nucleotides, the CDR3 is TGTGCCAGCAGCCCTGGGGGTAATTCACCCCTCCACTTT. Amino acids: CASSPGGNSPLHF.